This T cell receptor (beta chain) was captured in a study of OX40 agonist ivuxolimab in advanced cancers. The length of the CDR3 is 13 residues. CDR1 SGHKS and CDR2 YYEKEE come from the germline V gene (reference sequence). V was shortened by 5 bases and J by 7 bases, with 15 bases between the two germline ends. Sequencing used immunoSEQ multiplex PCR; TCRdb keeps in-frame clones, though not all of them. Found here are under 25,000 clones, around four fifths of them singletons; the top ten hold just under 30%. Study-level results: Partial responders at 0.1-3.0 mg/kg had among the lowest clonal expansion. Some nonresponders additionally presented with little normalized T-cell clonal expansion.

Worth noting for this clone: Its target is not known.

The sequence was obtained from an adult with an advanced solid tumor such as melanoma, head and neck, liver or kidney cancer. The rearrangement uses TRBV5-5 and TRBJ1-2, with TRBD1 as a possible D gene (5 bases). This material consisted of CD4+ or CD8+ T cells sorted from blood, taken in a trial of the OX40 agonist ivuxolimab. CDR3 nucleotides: TGTGCCAGCAGAAGGGGCCGAAAAATTGGCTACACCTTC. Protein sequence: CASRRGRKIGYTF. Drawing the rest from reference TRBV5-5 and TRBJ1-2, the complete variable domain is DAGVTQSPTHLIKTRGQQVTLRCSPISGHKSVSWYQQVLGQGPQFIFQYYEKEERGRGNFPDRFSARQFPNYSSELNVNALLLGDSALYLCASRRGRKIGYTFGSGTRLTVV.